A selection of T cell receptor beta chains follows, all from one sample in a study of PD-1 blockade in classical Hodgkin lymphoma. Assay used: immunoSEQ multiplex PCR; TCRdb lists only in-frame clones, some missing. In the table there are about 18,000 clones, 65% to 90% of which are singletons. Sequencing was performed on peripheral blood mononuclear cells (PBMCs), taken at baseline. The receptors were gathered from a human donor with classical Hodgkin lymphoma. The CDR3 runs from the conserved cysteine through the conserved F or W. A D gene is named only where the DNA matches it firmly. The size field is filled for only some rows; it gives once, few, many or a size class.

TRBD2,TRBJ2-7,NA,TRBV9,CARRSGTSGVAYEQYF,TGTGCCAGGAGATCCGGGACTAGCGGAGTCGCCTACGAGCAGTACTTC
NA,TRBJ1-4,NA,TRBV19,CASSRDLSKGEKLFF,TGTGCCAGTAGTAGGGACTTAAGTAAAGGTGAAAAACTGTTTTTT
NA,TRBJ2-4,NA,TRBV2,CASGRDGTQGAKNIQYF,TGTGCCAGCGGAAGAGATGGGACCCAAGGGGCCAAAAACATTCAGTACTTC
TRBD2,TRBJ2-2,few,TRBV27,CASSLSRGGELFF,TGTGCCAGCAGTTTATCGCGGGGGGGGGAGCTGTTTTTT
NA,TRBJ1-1,NA,TRBV7-9,CASSYWGASEAFF,TGTGCCAGCAGCTATTGGGGGGCGTCTGAAGCTTTCTTT
NA,TRBJ2-7,NA,TRBV27,CASSLYSAYEQYF,TGTGCCAGCAGTTTATATAGCGCCTACGAGCAGTACTTC
NA,TRBJ1-6,NA,TRBV11-3,CASSPGGFSNSPLHF,TGTGCCAGCAGCCCCGGGGGGTTCTCCAATTCACCCCTCCACTTT
NA,TRBJ2-1,NA,TRBV19,CASSISYNEQFF,TGTGCCAGTAGCATTTCCTACAATGAGCAGTTCTTC
NA,TRBJ1-1,NA,TRBV19,CASRMGTEAFF,TGTGCCAGTAGAATGGGGACTGAAGCTTTCTTT
TRBD2,TRBJ2-1,NA,TRBV30,CAWNGLAGANNEQFF,TGTGCCTGGAACGGACTAGCGGGAGCTAACAATGAGCAGTTCTTC
NA,TRBJ2-3,NA,TRBV9,CASSVESSDTQYF,TGTGCCAGCAGCGTAGAGTCATCAGATACGCAGTATTTT
NA,TRBJ2-5,once,TRBV30,CAWSSRKETQYF,TGTGCCTGGAGTTCGCGGAAAGAGACCCAGTACTTC
TRBD1,TRBJ2-5,NA,TRBV30,CAWSQGDRETQYF,TGTGCCTGGAGCCAGGGGGACAGAGAGACCCAGTACTTC
NA,TRBJ2-7,few,TRBV27,CASSFRETAYEQYF,TGTGCCAGCAGTTTTAGGGAGACGGCCTACGAGCAGTACTTC
NA,TRBJ1-5,NA,TRBV7-2,CASSPRGASNQPQHF,TGTGCCAGCAGCCCACGGGGGGCAAGCAATCAGCCCCAGCATTTT